This passage covers 8 T cell receptor beta chains from one sample sequenced in a study of high-grade serous ovarian cancer treatment subgroups. Using immunoSEQ multiplex PCR, the repertoire was profiled, and TCRdb retains in-frame clones only, with some absent. In the table there are some 520 clones, 70% to 85% of which are singletons. Tumor samples were taken before definitive surgery or chemotherapy. Sample: tumor tissue. The receptors shown here come from a human donor with high-grade serous ovarian cancer.

This rearrangement joins TRBV29-1 to TRBJ1-2; D is undetermined. Germline values: CDR1 SQVTM, CDR2 ANQGSEA. The CDR3 runs to 12 residues. V lost 3 bases, J lost 2 bases, and 7 bases lay in between. CDR3 nucleotide sequence: TGCAGCGTTGAGGCGGAAAACTATGGCTACACCTTC. Translation gives CSVEAENYGYTF.

This rearrangement joins TRBV28 to TRBJ2-7; D might be TRBD1 (6 bases). The germline V and J ends were trimmed by 10 bases and 3 bases, with 22 bases remaining between them. The CDR3 sequence is 15 residues long. Germline loops: CDR1 MDHEN, CDR2 SYDVKM. This CDR3 is CAKTLGQGPSYEQYF. The CDR3 region has the DNA TGTGCCAAAACCCTAGGGCAGGGGCCTAGCTACGAGCAGTACTTC.

This clone was detected only a few times. J is TRBJ1-3 and V is TRBV18; the D is unclear. V gave up 2 bases and J gave up 0 bases, with 8 bases separating them. The CDR3 has 15 residues. Germline CDR1 KGHSH, CDR2 LQKENI. Here the CDR3 reads CASSPEGGSGNTIYF. The CDR3 nucleotides are TGTGCCAGCTCACCAGAGGGAGGCTCTGGAAACACCATATATTTT.

The chain combines TRBV9 with TRBJ2-2; the D is unclear. Looked up from germline, CDR1 is SGDLS and CDR2 is YYNGEE. The CDR3 sequence is 12 residues long. V was pared by 1 base and J by 5 bases, with 3 bases between. As DNA, the CDR3 is TGTGCCAGCAGCGTACGGACCGGGGAGCTGTTTTTT. Encoded protein: CASSVRTGELFF.

The chain links TRBV9 to TRBJ2-3, with 9 bases lining up with TRBD2. V trimming: 0 bases; J trimming: 3 bases; junction bases outside the gene matches: 8. The CDR3 runs to 17 residues. Germline V gene sequence: CDR1 SGDLS, CDR2 YYNGEE. In DNA form, the CDR3 reads TGTGCCAGCAGCGTAGTGGGTAGCGGGAGTTGGACAGATACGCAGTATTTT. This gives the protein CASSVVGSGSWTDTQYF.

The chain uses TRBV28 and TRBJ1-3; 7 bases map to TRBD1. J was trimmed by 2 bases and V by 5 bases; bases with no gene match: 6. Germline V lookup: CDR1 MDHEN, CDR2 SYDVKM. This CDR3 has 15 residues. CDR3 sequence (DNA): TGTGCCAGCAGTCCCCAGGGGGGGACTGGAAACACCATATATTTT. It encodes CASSPQGGTGNTIYF.

The V gene is TRBV6-5, the J gene TRBJ2-7, with no clear D. V was shortened by 4 bases and J by 3 bases, with 7 bases between the two germline ends. The CDR3 sequence is 12 residues long. From germline, CDR1 is MNHEY and CDR2 SVGAGI. The CDR3 bases are TGTGCCAGCAGTTCCTCAGGCTACGAGCAGTACTTC. This codes for CASSSSGYEQYF.

This chain uses TRBV9 with TRBJ1-4; TRBD1 aligns across 7 bases. The germline V gene encodes CDR1 SGDLS and CDR2 YYNGEE. The junction had 15 bases not matched to a gene; V was cut back by 3 bases and J by 7 bases. CDR3 size: 17 residues. The DNA of the CDR3 is TGTGCCAGCAGCGCGGGGGACGAACAGGGGATGGGTGAAAAACTGTTTTTT. This gives the protein CASSAGDEQGMGEKLFF.